The clone carrying this T cell receptor (beta chain) was detected ten times or more. Its matching antigen is unknown. The CDR3 runs 11 residues. CDR1 and CDR2 from the germline V gene are SGHVS and FQNEAQ. V dropped 9 bases and J dropped 3 bases, with 9 bases sitting between them. The data originate from a study of T cell repertoires in cytomegalovirus infection. Across the whole study: Public TCR beta signatures provided an indication of both CMV infection and a matching HLA type.

Each CDR3 protein is one row after TCRdb ran MiXCR on the reads. The sample includes around 900,000 distinct CDR3 sequences, less than 35% seen only once; the top ten take about 14%. Study-wide results and limits: Cumulative public TCR beta family frequency identified CMV carriers with the relevant HLA.

The sequence was collected from a human donor in good health (CMV status not recorded). Some clones in this sample may be carry-over from other donors' samples. The gene calls are TRBV7-8 and TRBJ2-7; maybe TRBD1 (5 bases). The input for sequencing was cultured CD8+ T cells from PBMCs, taken from culture after CMV antigen stimulation. CDR3 bases: TGTGCCAGTAGACAGTACTACGAGCAGTACTTC. Translation: CASRQYYEQYF.